This T cell receptor (beta chain) stems from a study of CD8 T cells in Susac syndrome. RNA, at roughly 0.45 to 1 ug, was reverse transcribed with random hexamers. TCRdb reprocessed the immunoSEQ multiplex PCR reads via MiXCR and lists one record per CDR3 protein. This sample has roughly 190,000 distinct CDR3 sequences; approximately 93% occur once, and the top ten carry 0.09% to 0.12%. CDR3 length equals 17 residues. V lost 0 bases and J 3 bases, leaving 16 bases between the germline ends. CDR1 and CDR2 from the germline V gene are LNHDA and SQIVND (reference sequence). The sequence came from a human donor in good health. Sequenced sample: CD4+ T cells from PBMCs. The rearrangement joins TRBV19 to TRBJ2-3, with D possibly matching TRBD2 (7 bases). The chain's CDR3 is CASSIDRGGAGTDTQYF. DNA of the CDR3: TGTGCCAGTAGTATAGATCGAGGGGGGGCTGGAACAGATACGCAGTATTTT.